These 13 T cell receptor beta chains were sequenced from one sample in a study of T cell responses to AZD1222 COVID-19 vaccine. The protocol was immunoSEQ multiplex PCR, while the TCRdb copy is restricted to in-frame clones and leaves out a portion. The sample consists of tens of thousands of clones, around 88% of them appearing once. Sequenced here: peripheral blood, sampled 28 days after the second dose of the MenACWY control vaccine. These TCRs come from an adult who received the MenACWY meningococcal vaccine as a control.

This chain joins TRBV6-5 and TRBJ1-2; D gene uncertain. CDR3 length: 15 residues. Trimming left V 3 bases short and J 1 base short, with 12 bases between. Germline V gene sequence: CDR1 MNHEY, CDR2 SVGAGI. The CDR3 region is CASSYFGRDNYGYTF. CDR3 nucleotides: TGTGCCAGCAGTTATTTTGGGAGAGATAACTATGGCTACACCTTC.

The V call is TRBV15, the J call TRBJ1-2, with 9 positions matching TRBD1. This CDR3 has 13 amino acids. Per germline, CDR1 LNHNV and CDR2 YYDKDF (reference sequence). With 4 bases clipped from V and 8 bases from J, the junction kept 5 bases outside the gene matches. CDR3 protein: CATSIWTGEGYTF. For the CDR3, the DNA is TGTGCCACCAGCATCTGGACAGGGGAAGGCTACACCTTC. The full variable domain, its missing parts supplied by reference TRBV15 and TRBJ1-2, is DAMVIQNPRYQVTQFGKPVTLSCSQTLNHNVMYWYQQKSSQAPKLLFHYYDKDFNNEADTPDNFQSRRPNTSFCFLDIRSPGLGDTAMYLCATSIWTGEGYTFGSGTRLTVV.

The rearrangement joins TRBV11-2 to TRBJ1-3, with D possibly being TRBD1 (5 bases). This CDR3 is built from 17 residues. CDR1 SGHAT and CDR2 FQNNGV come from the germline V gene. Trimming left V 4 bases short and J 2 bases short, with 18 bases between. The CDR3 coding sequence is TGTGCCAGCAGCTCCCTTACGCAGGGTACGACTGGAAACACCATATATTTT. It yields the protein CASSSLTQGTTGNTIYF.

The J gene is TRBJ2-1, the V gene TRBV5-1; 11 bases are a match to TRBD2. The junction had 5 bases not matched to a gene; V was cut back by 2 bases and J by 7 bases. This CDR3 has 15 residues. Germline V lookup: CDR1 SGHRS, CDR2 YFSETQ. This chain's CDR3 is CASSFSASGRNEQFF. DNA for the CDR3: TGCGCCAGCAGCTTTTCGGCTAGCGGGAGGAATGAGCAGTTCTTC.

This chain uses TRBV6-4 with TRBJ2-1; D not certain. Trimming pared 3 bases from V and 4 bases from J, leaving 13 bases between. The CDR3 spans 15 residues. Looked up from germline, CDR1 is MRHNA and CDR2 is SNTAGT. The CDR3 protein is CASSEEVTGYNEQFF. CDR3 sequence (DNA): TGTGCCAGCAGTGAAGAGGTGACTGGTTACAATGAGCAGTTCTTC.

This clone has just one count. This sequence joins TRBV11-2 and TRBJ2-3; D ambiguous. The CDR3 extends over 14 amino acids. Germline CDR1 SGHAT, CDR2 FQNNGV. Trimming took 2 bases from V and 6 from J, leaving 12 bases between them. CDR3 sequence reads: CASSLMGSGDTQYF. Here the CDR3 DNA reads TGTGCCAGCAGCTTAATGGGAAGTGGGGATACGCAGTATTTT.

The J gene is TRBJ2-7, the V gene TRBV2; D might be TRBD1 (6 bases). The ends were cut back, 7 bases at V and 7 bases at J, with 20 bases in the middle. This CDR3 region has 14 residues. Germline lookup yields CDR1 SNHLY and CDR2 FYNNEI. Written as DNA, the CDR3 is TGTGCCAGCATCCTGGACAGTCCCATGGGAGAGCAGTACTTC. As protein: CASILDSPMGEQYF.

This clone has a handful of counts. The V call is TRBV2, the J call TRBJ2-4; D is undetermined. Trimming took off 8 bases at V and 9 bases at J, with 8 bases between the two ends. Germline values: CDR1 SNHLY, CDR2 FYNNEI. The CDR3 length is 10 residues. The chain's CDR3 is CASEDVIQYF. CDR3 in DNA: TGTGCCAGCGAAGACGTCATTCAGTACTTC.

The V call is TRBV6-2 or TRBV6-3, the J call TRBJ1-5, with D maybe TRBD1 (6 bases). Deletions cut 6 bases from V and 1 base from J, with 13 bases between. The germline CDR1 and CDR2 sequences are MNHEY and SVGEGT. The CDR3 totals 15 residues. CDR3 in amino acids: CASSQQGGSNQPQHF. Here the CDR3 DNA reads TGTGCCAGCAGCCAACAGGGCGGGAGCAATCAGCCCCAGCATTTT.

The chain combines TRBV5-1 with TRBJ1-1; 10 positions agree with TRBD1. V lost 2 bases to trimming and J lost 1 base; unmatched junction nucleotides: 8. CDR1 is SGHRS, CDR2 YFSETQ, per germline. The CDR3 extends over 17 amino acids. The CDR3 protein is CASSFSGTGDRNTEAFF. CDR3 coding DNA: TGCGCCAGCAGCTTCAGCGGGACAGGGGATCGGAACACTGAAGCTTTCTTT.

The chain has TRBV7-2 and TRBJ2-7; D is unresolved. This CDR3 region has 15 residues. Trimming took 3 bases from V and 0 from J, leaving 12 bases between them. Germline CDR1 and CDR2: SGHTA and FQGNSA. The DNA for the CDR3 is TGTGCCAGCAGCTTTCGCCCCGATCTCTCCTACGAGCAGTACTTC. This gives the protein CASSFRPDLSYEQYF.

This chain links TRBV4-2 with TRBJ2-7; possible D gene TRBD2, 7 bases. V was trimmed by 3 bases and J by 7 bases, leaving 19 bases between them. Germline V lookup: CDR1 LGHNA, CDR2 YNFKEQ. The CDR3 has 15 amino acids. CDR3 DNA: TGTGCCAGCAGCCAGGGGGGCGGGAGCCCCATAGAGCAGTACTTC. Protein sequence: CASSQGGGSPIEQYF.

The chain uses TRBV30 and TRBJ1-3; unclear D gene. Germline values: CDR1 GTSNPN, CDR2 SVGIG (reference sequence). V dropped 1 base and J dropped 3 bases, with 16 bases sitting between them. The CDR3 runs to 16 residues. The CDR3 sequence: CAWSGLTPTFGNTIYF. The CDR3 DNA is TGTGCCTGGAGTGGATTGACACCCACCTTTGGAAACACCATATATTTT.